Listed below are T cell receptor beta chains from one sample, sequenced in a study of blood T cell repertoires in COVID-19. Clones were read by immunoSEQ multiplex PCR, and TCRdb kept only the in-frame ones, dropping some. Seen here are 110,000 to 150,000 clones, roughly 82% observed once, and the top ten hold about a tenth. The sequenced sample was peripheral blood. The receptors originated from a man aged 60 to 69 with active or convalescent COVID-19. Both conserved end residues are part of each CDR3. The order of the fields is V gene, clone size, D gene, J gene, CDR3 protein, CDR3 DNA. The D gene is left open where the match is weak. Clone size is not always given. Where it is, it says once, few, many or a class for expanded clones.

V gene: TRBV6-2/TRBV6-3
clone size: .
D gene: .
J gene: TRBJ2-3
CDR3 protein: CASSYSSSGGPSTDTQYF
CDR3 DNA: TGTGCCAGCAGTTACTCGAGTTCGGGGGGCCCTAGCACAGATACGCAGTATTTT

V gene: TRBV5-4
clone size: .
D gene: .
J gene: TRBJ1-5
CDR3 protein: CASSWGGTTSNQPQHF
CDR3 DNA: TGTGCCAGCAGCTGGGGGGGGACAACCAGCAATCAGCCCCAGCATTTT

V gene: TRBV7-9
clone size: .
D gene: .
J gene: TRBJ1-4
CDR3 protein: CASSRDTDFEKLFF
CDR3 DNA: TGTGCCAGCAGCCGGGACACAGACTTCGAAAAACTGTTTTTT

V gene: TRBV6-2/TRBV6-3
clone size: .
D gene: TRBD2
J gene: TRBJ2-1
CDR3 protein: CASSYGLLIAGENTYNEQFF
CDR3 DNA: TGTGCCAGCAGTTACGGCCTGTTGATAGCGGGAGAGAACACCTACAATGAGCAGTTCTTC

V gene: TRBV2
clone size: .
D gene: .
J gene: TRBJ2-5
CDR3 protein: CASSGVQETQYF
CDR3 DNA: TGTGCCAGCAGCGGGGTACAAGAGACCCAGTACTTC

V gene: TRBV6-2/TRBV6-3
clone size: few
D gene: TRBD1
J gene: TRBJ2-7
CDR3 protein: CASSLQGVPAEQYF
CDR3 DNA: TGTGCCAGCAGTTTACAGGGGGTCCCCGCCGAGCAGTACTTC

V gene: TRBV10-3
clone size: .
D gene: TRBD1
J gene: TRBJ2-5
CDR3 protein: CAISGGQGLRETQYF
CDR3 DNA: TGTGCCATCAGTGGGGGACAGGGCCTGAGGGAGACCCAGTACTTC

V gene: TRBV7-6
clone size: .
D gene: TRBD2
J gene: TRBJ2-1
CDR3 protein: CASSLIGTSGSAEQFF
CDR3 DNA: TGTGCCAGCAGCTTAATAGGGACTAGCGGGAGTGCTGAGCAGTTCTTC

V gene: TRBV19
clone size: .
D gene: TRBD1
J gene: TRBJ1-2
CDR3 protein: CASSSPGQGTNYGYTF
CDR3 DNA: TGTGCCAGTAGTAGCCCGGGACAGGGAACTAACTATGGCTACACCTTC

V gene: TRBV11-2
clone size: .
D gene: .
J gene: TRBJ1-1
CDR3 protein: CASSYVRMTGGNTEAFF
CDR3 DNA: TGTGCCAGCAGCTACGTTCGGATGACAGGAGGGAACACTGAAGCTTTCTTT

V gene: TRBV6-2/TRBV6-3
clone size: .
D gene: .
J gene: TRBJ1-1
CDR3 protein: CASSYPPPGNTEAFF
CDR3 DNA: TGTGCCAGCAGTTACCCACCTCCCGGGAACACTGAAGCTTTCTTT

V gene: TRBV7-6
clone size: .
D gene: TRBD1
J gene: TRBJ2-1
CDR3 protein: CASSYLIGQGRNNEQFF
CDR3 DNA: TGTGCCAGCAGCTACCTCATCGGACAGGGAAGGAACAATGAGCAGTTCTTC

V gene: TRBV19
clone size: .
D gene: TRBD2
J gene: TRBJ2-2
CDR3 protein: CASSILAGVTGELFF
CDR3 DNA: TGTGCCAGTAGTATATTAGCGGGAGTCACCGGGGAGCTGTTTTTT

V gene: TRBV6-6
clone size: .
D gene: .
J gene: TRBJ1-2
CDR3 protein: CASSYAPLEGYTF
CDR3 DNA: TGTGCCAGCAGTTACGCTCCACTTGAAGGCTACACCTTC

V gene: TRBV9
clone size: .
D gene: .
J gene: TRBJ2-1
CDR3 protein: CASSVGGLNNEQFF
CDR3 DNA: TGTGCCAGCAGCGTAGGAGGACTCAACAATGAGCAGTTCTTC

V gene: TRBV5-1
clone size: .
D gene: TRBD1
J gene: TRBJ2-1
CDR3 protein: CASSLRQGAGNEQFF
CDR3 DNA: TGCGCCAGCAGCCTGAGACAGGGGGCGGGCAATGAGCAGTTCTTC

V gene: TRBV19
clone size: .
D gene: TRBD1
J gene: TRBJ1-2
CDR3 protein: CASWEPGQGINYGYTF
CDR3 DNA: TGTGCCAGTTGGGAACCGGGACAGGGGATTAACTATGGCTACACCTTC

V gene: TRBV5-8
clone size: .
D gene: TRBD1
J gene: TRBJ1-1
CDR3 protein: CASSPGTAASPTEAFF
CDR3 DNA: TGTGCCAGCAGCCCAGGGACAGCGGCTTCTCCTACTGAAGCTTTCTTT

V gene: TRBV12-3/TRBV12-4
clone size: .
D gene: .
J gene: TRBJ2-5
CDR3 protein: CASSLGQQETQYF
CDR3 DNA: TGTGCCAGCAGTTTAGGGCAGCAAGAGACCCAGTACTTC

V gene: TRBV19
clone size: .
D gene: .
J gene: TRBJ2-1
CDR3 protein: CASSIPGLQMDEQFF
CDR3 DNA: TGTGCCAGTAGTATACCGGGACTCCAAATGGATGAGCAGTTCTTC

V gene: TRBV7-9
clone size: .
D gene: .
J gene: TRBJ1-3
CDR3 protein: CASSLGRGTSPGPGNTIYF
CDR3 DNA: TGTGCCAGCAGCTTAGGTAGGGGTACCAGCCCAGGACCTGGAAACACCATATATTTT

V gene: TRBV6-5
clone size: .
D gene: .
J gene: TRBJ1-3
CDR3 protein: CASSDSWQGNTIYF
CDR3 DNA: TGTGCCAGCAGCGACTCGTGGCAGGGAAACACCATATATTTT

V gene: TRBV4-3
clone size: once
D gene: TRBD1
J gene: TRBJ2-4
CDR3 protein: CASSQGAYTGDVGNIQYF
CDR3 DNA: TGCGCCAGCAGCCAAGGGGCTTATACAGGGGATGTTGGAAACATTCAGTACTTC

V gene: TRBV3-1/TRBV3-2
clone size: .
D gene: .
J gene: TRBJ1-1
CDR3 protein: CASSPLLVGGKTEAFF
CDR3 DNA: TGTGCCAGCAGCCCCCTTTTGGTCGGGGGGAAGACTGAAGCTTTCTTT

V gene: TRBV15
clone size: few
D gene: .
J gene: TRBJ1-2
CDR3 protein: CATSRPGHGMSIGYTF
CDR3 DNA: TGTGCCACCAGCAGACCAGGCCACGGAATGTCTATCGGCTACACCTTC

V gene: TRBV24-1
clone size: .
D gene: .
J gene: TRBJ1-1
CDR3 protein: CAIAPPPRTPNTEAFF
CDR3 DNA: TGTGCCATCGCACCCCCTCCCCGGACACCGAACACTGAAGCTTTCTTT

V gene: TRBV7-9
clone size: .
D gene: .
J gene: TRBJ1-2
CDR3 protein: CASSLVFSNYGYTF
CDR3 DNA: TGTGCCAGCAGCTTAGTCTTCTCTAACTATGGCTACACCTTC

V gene: TRBV2
clone size: once
D gene: .
J gene: TRBJ1-1
CDR3 protein: CASTGRENTEAFF
CDR3 DNA: TGTGCCAGCACTGGACGGGAGAACACTGAAGCTTTCTTT

V gene: TRBV6-2/TRBV6-3
clone size: .
D gene: .
J gene: TRBJ1-2
CDR3 protein: CASSFQGLSYTF
CDR3 DNA: TGTGCCAGCAGTTTTCAGGGGTTATCCTACACCTTC

V gene: TRBV6-5
clone size: .
D gene: .
J gene: TRBJ2-2
CDR3 protein: CASSYDRGGFGELFF
CDR3 DNA: TGTGCCAGCAGTTACGATAGGGGAGGTTTTGGGGAGCTGTTTTTT

V gene: TRBV29-1
clone size: .
D gene: .
J gene: TRBJ1-2
CDR3 protein: CSVDQGGVTF
CDR3 DNA: TGCAGCGTTGACCAGGGTGGGGTCACCTTC

V gene: TRBV24-1
clone size: .
D gene: TRBD1
J gene: TRBJ1-2
CDR3 protein: CATSDLLAGGNYGYTF
CDR3 DNA: TGTGCCACCAGTGATTTGCTGGCAGGGGGAAACTATGGCTACACCTTC

V gene: TRBV7-8
clone size: .
D gene: .
J gene: TRBJ1-5
CDR3 protein: CASSLAGQNQPQHF
CDR3 DNA: TGTGCCAGCAGCTTAGCGGGGCAGAATCAGCCCCAGCATTTT

V gene: TRBV5-1
clone size: .
D gene: TRBD1
J gene: TRBJ1-3
CDR3 protein: CASSLAGQHSGNTIYF
CDR3 DNA: TGCGCCAGCAGCTTGGCGGGACAGCACTCTGGAAACACCATATATTTT

V gene: TRBV25-1
clone size: once
D gene: .
J gene: TRBJ1-2
CDR3 protein: CASSESYGYTF
CDR3 DNA: TGTGCCAGCAGTGAGTCATATGGCTACACCTTC

V gene: TRBV19
clone size: .
D gene: TRBD1
J gene: TRBJ1-5
CDR3 protein: CASSRRQGEDKSNQPQHF
CDR3 DNA: TGTGCCAGTAGTAGGCGACAGGGAGAGGATAAGAGCAATCAGCCCCAGCATTTT

V gene: TRBV7-9
clone size: once
D gene: TRBD1
J gene: TRBJ2-5
CDR3 protein: CASSMDRPRLETQYF
CDR3 DNA: TGTGCCAGCAGCATGGACAGGCCCCGGTTGGAGACCCAGTACTTC

V gene: TRBV9
clone size: .
D gene: .
J gene: TRBJ2-5
CDR3 protein: CASSAKETNQETQYF
CDR3 DNA: TGTGCCAGCAGCGCAAAGGAGACTAACCAAGAGACCCAGTACTTC

V gene: TRBV3-1/TRBV3-2
clone size: .
D gene: .
J gene: TRBJ1-2
CDR3 protein: CASSPQGQYGYTF
CDR3 DNA: TGTGCCAGCAGCCCACAGGGCCAATATGGCTACACCTTC

V gene: TRBV7-9
clone size: once
D gene: TRBD1
J gene: TRBJ2-4
CDR3 protein: CASSWGTEVIAKNIQYF
CDR3 DNA: TGTGCCAGCAGCTGGGGGACAGAAGTTATAGCCAAAAACATTCAGTACTTC

V gene: TRBV9
clone size: .
D gene: TRBD2
J gene: TRBJ2-1
CDR3 protein: CASSVASGKYNEQFF
CDR3 DNA: TGTGCCAGCAGCGTGGCTAGCGGGAAATACAATGAGCAGTTCTTC

V gene: TRBV2
clone size: once
D gene: TRBD1
J gene: TRBJ2-1
CDR3 protein: CANSRDSSYNEQFF
CDR3 DNA: TGTGCCAACTCCCGGGACAGCTCCTACAATGAGCAGTTCTTC

V gene: TRBV2
clone size: once
D gene: .
J gene: TRBJ2-1
CDR3 protein: CASTFSAYNEQFF
CDR3 DNA: TGTGCCAGCACCTTTAGCGCGTACAATGAGCAGTTCTTC

V gene: TRBV5-5
clone size: .
D gene: .
J gene: TRBJ1-6
CDR3 protein: CASSLGLRDSPLHF
CDR3 DNA: TGTGCCAGCAGCTTGGGTCTGAGAGATTCACCCCTCCACTTT

V gene: TRBV19
clone size: .
D gene: .
J gene: TRBJ1-1
CDR3 protein: CASTTLGGPWTEAFF
CDR3 DNA: TGTGCCAGTACCACCTTGGGGGGGCCTTGGACTGAAGCTTTCTTT

V gene: TRBV7-9
clone size: once
D gene: .
J gene: TRBJ2-1
CDR3 protein: CASSLGVITEQFF
CDR3 DNA: TGTGCCAGCAGCTTAGGCGTGATCACTGAGCAGTTCTTC

V gene: TRBV5-6
clone size: .
D gene: TRBD1
J gene: TRBJ2-5
CDR3 protein: CASSLGRQGLETQYF
CDR3 DNA: TGTGCCAGCAGCTTGGGCAGACAGGGTTTAGAGACCCAGTACTTC